This TCR beta chain is from a study of cytomegalovirus exposure and HLA in healthy donors. Findings and caveats of the study: The authors confirmed in vitro that a few CMV-associated chains were specific for CMV antigens. Sequencing depth roughly uniform across donors was assumed in presence/absence analyses. A link between a missense DCLRE1C variant and TCR beta V- and J-gene trimming emerged from a later analysis.

Details on this clone: Its target is not known.

Use of 60 Vbeta and 13 Jbeta primers characterized the PCR. In the original analysis: The authors later counted about 80 million unique TCR beta chains, approximately 10 million of them shared. Generated by immunoSEQ multiplex PCR, the TCRdb table keeps only in-frame clones and is missing some. V and J calls plus clone size are reproduced from that table; the DNA served to infer D and trimming. The sample yields around 100,000 clones, 80% to 90% seen once. The TCR comes from a man in his thirties or forties in good health and CMV-seropositive. The material sequenced was PBMCs.

The CDR3 nucleotides read TGTGCTAGTGGTTTGGTACTAGCGGGAGCGGGAAATGAGCAGTTCTTC. It specifies CASGLVLAGAGNEQFF. The J gene is TRBJ2-1, the V gene TRBV12-5, with 11 bases aligning to TRBD2. Germline lookup yields CDR1 LGHNT and CDR2 FRNRAP. The CDR3 spans 16 residues. J lost 7 bases, V lost 0 bases, and 5 bases had no gene match.